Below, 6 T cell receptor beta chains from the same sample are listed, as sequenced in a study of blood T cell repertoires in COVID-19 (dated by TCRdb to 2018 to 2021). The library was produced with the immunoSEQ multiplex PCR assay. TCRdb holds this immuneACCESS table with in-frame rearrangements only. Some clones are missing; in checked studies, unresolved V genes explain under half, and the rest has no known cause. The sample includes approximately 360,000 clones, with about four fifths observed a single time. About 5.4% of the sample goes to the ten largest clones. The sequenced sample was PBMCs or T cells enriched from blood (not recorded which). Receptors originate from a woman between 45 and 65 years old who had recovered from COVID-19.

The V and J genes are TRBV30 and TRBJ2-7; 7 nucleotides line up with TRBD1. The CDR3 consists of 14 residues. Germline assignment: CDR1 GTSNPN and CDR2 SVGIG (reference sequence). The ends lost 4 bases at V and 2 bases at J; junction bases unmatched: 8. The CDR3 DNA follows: TGTGCCTGGAACCTAATCGGACAGGCCTACGAGCAGTACTTC. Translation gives CAWNLIGQAYEQYF.

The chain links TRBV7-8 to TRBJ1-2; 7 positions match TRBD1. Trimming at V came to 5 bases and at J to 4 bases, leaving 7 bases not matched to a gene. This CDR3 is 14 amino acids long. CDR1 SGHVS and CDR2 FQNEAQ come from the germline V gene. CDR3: CASSLQTGPYGYTF. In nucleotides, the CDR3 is TGTGCCAGCAGCCTTCAGACAGGGCCCTATGGCTACACCTTC.

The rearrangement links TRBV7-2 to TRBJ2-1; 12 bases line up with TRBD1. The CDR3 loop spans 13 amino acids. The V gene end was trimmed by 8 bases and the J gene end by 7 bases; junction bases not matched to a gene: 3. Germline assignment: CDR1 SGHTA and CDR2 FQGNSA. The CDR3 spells CASGTGGLNEQFF. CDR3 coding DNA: TGTGCCAGCGGGACAGGGGGCTTAAATGAGCAGTTCTTC.

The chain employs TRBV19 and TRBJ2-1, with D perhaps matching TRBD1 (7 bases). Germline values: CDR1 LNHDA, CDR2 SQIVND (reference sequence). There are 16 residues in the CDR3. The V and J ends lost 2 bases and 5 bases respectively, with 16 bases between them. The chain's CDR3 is CASSIKVAGGNNEQFF. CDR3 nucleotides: TGTGCCAGTAGTATAAAGGTGGCAGGGGGGAACAATGAGCAGTTCTTC.

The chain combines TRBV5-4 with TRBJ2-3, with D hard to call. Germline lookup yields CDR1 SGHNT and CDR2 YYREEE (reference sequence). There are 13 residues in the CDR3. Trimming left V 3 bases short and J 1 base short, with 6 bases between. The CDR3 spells CASSWQGTDTQYF. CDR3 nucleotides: TGTGCCAGCAGCTGGCAGGGCACAGATACGCAGTATTTT.

CDR3 loop: CASSFSVNYEQYF. For the CDR3, the DNA is TGTGCCAGCAGCTTCTCGGTGAACTACGAGCAGTACTTC. The chain joins TRBV7-9 to TRBJ2-7; D remains ambiguous. The V end was cut by 3 bases, the J end by 3 bases, with 9 bases between. The V gene's germline CDR1 is SEHNR and CDR2 FQNEAQ (reference sequence). The CDR3 is made up of 13 amino acids.